The 22 T cell receptor beta chains listed next were all sequenced from one sample in a study of blood T cell repertoires in COVID-19. Produced via immunoSEQ multiplex PCR; TCRdb's table is partial and in-frame only. The profile shows 210,000 or so clones, approximately 80% of them singletons. Sequencing input: PBMCs or T cells enriched from blood (not recorded which). These TCRs come from a man younger than 40 with acute COVID-19.

This clone was seen once. This chain joins TRBV4-2 and TRBJ1-2, with 9 bases lining up with TRBD1. The CDR3 spans 13 residues. The J segment lost 7 bases and the V segment lost 3 bases, leaving 3 bases of the junction unmatched. Germline V gene data show CDR1 as LGHNA and CDR2 as YNFKEQ. As DNA, the CDR3 is TGTGCCAGCAGCCAGCCGGGACAGGGTGGCTACACCTTC. This gives the protein CASSQPGQGGYTF.

J is TRBJ2-3 and V is TRBV2, with 7 bases that match TRBD2. This CDR3 comprises 15 residues. V lost 4 bases and J lost 6; bases outside the gene matches: 10. Germline V lookup: CDR1 SNHLY, CDR2 FYNNEI. The CDR3 region has the DNA TGTGCCAGCAGTGTCCAACGGGGGGTTTGGGATACGCAGTATTTT. Its protein is CASSVQRGVWDTQYF.

The chain recombines TRBV7-9 with TRBJ2-7; TRBD2 is a possible D gene (5 bases). There are 15 residues in the CDR3. V lost 5 bases, J lost 5 bases, and 19 bases lay in between. Looked up from germline, CDR1 is SEHNR and CDR2 is FQNEAQ (reference sequence). The CDR3 is CASSPEGISAHEQYF. The DNA for the CDR3 is TGTGCCAGCAGCCCCGAGGGTATTAGTGCCCACGAGCAGTACTTC.

This chain uses TRBV3-1 (or the pseudogene TRBV3-2) with TRBJ1-2; no definite D call. This CDR3 region has 15 residues. From germline, CDR1 is LGHDT and CDR2 YNNKEL (reference sequence). V was shortened by 1 base and J by 3 bases, with 12 bases between the two germline ends. CDR3 protein: CASSQGSAADYGYTF. The CDR3, as DNA: TGTGCCAGCAGCCAAGGAAGTGCCGCGGACTATGGCTACACCTTC.

This chain connects TRBV28 to TRBJ2-7; TRBD2 matches at 15 bases. The V segment lost 6 bases and the J segment 11 bases; nucleotides outside the gene matches: 8. The V gene's germline CDR1 is MDHEN and CDR2 SYDVKM. This CDR3 has 14 residues. CDR3 DNA: TGTGCCAGCAGGACGGGACTAGCGGGGGGCAGGGAGTACTTC. Protein sequence: CASRTGLAGGREYF.

The chain is built from TRBV27 and TRBJ2-2; D is uncertain. Per the germline V gene, CDR1 is MNHEY and CDR2 is SMNVEV (reference sequence). The CDR3 contains 15 residues. V lost 4 bases, J lost 9 bases, and 18 bases lay in between. The CDR3 DNA sequence: TGTGCCAGCAGTTCCCCCCCTATACGGGTCCGGGAGCTGTTTTTT. Its protein product is CASSSPPIRVRELFF.

This clone was picked up a small number of times. CDR3 amino acids: CASMEGVAQPQHF. The CDR3 coding sequence is TGTGCCAGCATGGAGGGAGTGGCTCAGCCCCAGCATTTT. This sequence joins TRBV2 and TRBJ1-5; D not certain. The CDR3 sequence is 13 residues long. Germline V gives CDR1 SNHLY, CDR2 FYNNEI. V was pared by 7 bases and J by 6 bases, with 13 bases between.

V is TRBV4-1 and J is TRBJ2-1, with 8 nucleotides matching TRBD2. There are 16 residues in the CDR3. Germline V gives CDR1 MGHRA, CDR2 YSYEKL. Trimming removed 2 bases from V and 0 bases from J; junction bases left unmatched: 3. The CDR3 here is CASSQFAGGSYNEQFF. The CDR3 DNA follows: TGCGCCAGCAGCCAATTTGCGGGGGGCTCCTACAATGAGCAGTTCTTC.

J is TRBJ1-4 and V is TRBV3-1 (or the pseudogene TRBV3-2); 7 bases align to TRBD1. CDR1 and CDR2 from the germline V gene are LGHDT and YNNKEL (reference sequence). The CDR3 has 19 amino acids. Losses at the gene ends were 2 bases for V and 8 bases for J; bases not matched to a gene: 20. CDR3 residues: CASSQQSSPSTGLGEKLFF. The CDR3, as DNA: TGTGCCAGCAGCCAACAATCCTCCCCCTCGACAGGGCTGGGCGAAAAACTGTTTTTT.

The chain employs TRBV28 and TRBJ2-3; the D is unclear. V was clipped by 6 bases and J by 2 bases, with 9 bases between them. Germline CDR1 is MDHEN and CDR2 is SYDVKM. CDR3 length equals 13 residues. The CDR3, as DNA: TGTGCCAGCAGGGGCCCCTCCACAGATACGCAGTATTTT. Translated: CASRGPSTDTQYF.

The J gene is TRBJ1-5, the V gene TRBV5-5; D unresolved. V was pared by 4 bases and J by 4 bases, with 6 bases between. Per germline, CDR1 SGHKS and CDR2 YYEKEE (reference sequence). This CDR3 is 12 amino acids long. The CDR3 bases are TGTGCCAGCAGCAAATTAAATCAGCCCCAGCATTTT. Translated, it gives CASSKLNQPQHF. Complete variable domain (other parts from reference TRBV5-5 and TRBJ1-5): DAGVTQSPTHLIKTRGQQVTLRCSPISGHKSVSWYQQVLGQGPQFIFQYYEKEERGRGNFPDRFSARQFPNYSSELNVNALLLGDSALYLCASSKLNQPQHFGDGTRLSIL.

V is TRBV21-1 and J is TRBJ1-5; the table gives TRBD1 as D, unverified against the DNA. TRBV21-1 is annotated as a pseudogene. This CDR3 region has 12 residues. The DNA for the CDR3 is TGTGCCAGCAGCAAGGACAACCAGCCCCAGCATTTT. It translates to CASSKDNQPQHF.

This rearrangement joins TRBV20-1 to TRBJ1-1; D gene uncertain. CDR3 size: 10 residues. V dropped 5 bases and J dropped 8 bases, with 9 bases sitting between them. Germline lookup yields CDR1 DFQATT and CDR2 SNEGSKA (reference sequence). Here the CDR3 DNA reads TGCAGTGCTTCTTCGTTGGAAGCTTTCTTT. Translated: CSASSLEAFF.

V is TRBV12-3 or TRBV12-4 and J is TRBJ1-2, with TRBD1 identical over 7 bases. Trimming removed 6 bases from V and 8 bases from J; junction bases left unmatched: 6. There are 12 residues in the CDR3. The CDR3 nucleotides are TGTGCCAGCAGATCGACAGGGCCCGGCTACACCTTC. Protein sequence: CASRSTGPGYTF.

The chain combines TRBV21-1 with TRBJ2-7; whether TRBD2, the table's D call, matches the DNA was not checked. TRBV21-1 is shown as a pseudogene. This CDR3 spans 17 amino acids. As DNA, the CDR3 is TGTGCCAGCACCCTAGGGGAGCGGGGGGCGATCTCCTACGAGCAGTACTTC. Translation: CASTLGERGAISYEQYF.

This clone was counted only a few times. The chain uses TRBV14 and TRBJ1-2, with no clear D. This CDR3 region has 15 residues. Germline V lookup: CDR1 SGHDN, CDR2 FVKESK. V was shortened by 0 bases and J by 5 bases, with 13 bases between the two germline ends. The CDR3 spells CASSQDLKRNYGYTF. The CDR3 nucleotides are TGTGCCAGCAGCCAAGATCTAAAAAGAAATTATGGCTACACCTTC. Based on the CDR3 plus reference TRBV14 and TRBJ1-2, the full variable domain is EAGVTQFPSHSVIEKGQTVTLRCDPISGHDNLYWYRRVMGKEIKFLLHFVKESKQDESGMPNNRFLAERTGGTYSTLKVQPAELEDSGVYFCASSQDLKRNYGYTFGSGTRLTVV.

The chain couples TRBV9 to TRBJ1-4; 7 bases are shared with TRBD1. The length of the CDR3 is 15 residues. Trimming took 4 bases from V and 5 from J; bases not matched to a gene: 8. The germline gives CDR1 SGDLS, CDR2 YYNGEE. CDR3 coding DNA: TGTGCCAGCAGCCCACGGGACAGTTGGAATGAAAAACTGTTTTTT. Translation gives CASSPRDSWNEKLFF.

The V and J genes are TRBV19 and TRBJ2-2; D possibly corresponds to TRBD1 (5 bases). The length of the CDR3 is 16 residues. V gave up 3 bases and J gave up 6 bases, with 17 bases separating them. Germline V gene sequence: CDR1 LNHDA, CDR2 SQIVND (reference sequence). The CDR3 coding sequence is TGTGCCAGTAGTATTTATGGGGCCGGGTACCCCGGGGAGCTGTTTTTT. This translates into CASSIYGAGYPGELFF.

The chain combines TRBV27 with TRBJ1-2, with D possibly being TRBD1 (5 bases). Germline-derived CDR1 and CDR2 are MNHEY and SMNVEV (reference sequence). The CDR3 is made up of 13 amino acids. V gave up 9 bases and J gave up 3 bases, with 14 bases separating them. Here the CDR3 reads CASYRTTDYGYTF. In DNA form, the CDR3 reads TGTGCCAGTTACCGAACGACAGACTATGGCTACACCTTC.

This clone was seen only a few times. The gene calls are TRBV9 and TRBJ2-4; possibly TRBD2 for D (5 bases). Germline V gene sequence: CDR1 SGDLS, CDR2 YYNGEE. The V end lost 4 bases, the J end lost 1 base, and 15 bases lay between the germline ends. The CDR3 is 16 residues long. In nucleotides, the CDR3 is TGTGCCAGCAGCCCCCTCGAGGGCAGCGCCAAAAACATTCAGTACTTC. Its protein product is CASSPLEGSAKNIQYF.

The chain links TRBV11-2 to TRBJ2-1; 9 bases match TRBD2. This CDR3 has 17 amino acids. Germline assignment: CDR1 SGHAT and CDR2 FQNNGV. The ends lost 4 bases at V and 5 bases at J; junction bases unmatched: 12. The CDR3 coding sequence is TGTGCCAGCAGCTCCATGGGGAGCGGGGGGCGTAACAATGAGCAGTTCTTC. Residues: CASSSMGSGGRNNEQFF.

The chain employs TRBV9 and TRBJ1-2, with 8 bases fitting TRBD1. CDR3 size: 15 residues. The trim removed 3 bases at V and 8 bases at J, leaving 12 bases unmatched. From germline, CDR1 is SGDLS and CDR2 YYNGEE. CDR3 DNA: TGTGCCAGCAGCGCTTGGACAGGGCCATGGGTAGGCTACACCTTC. It translates to CASSAWTGPWVGYTF.